These T cell receptor beta chains were read from a single sample in a study of beta chain features in type 1 diabetes. Sequenced by immunoSEQ multiplex PCR; TCRdb stores in-frame clones only, minus some. The table lists roughly 14,000 clones, around two thirds of them singletons. Sample: Tregs from blood. All receptors come from a man between 25 and 39 years old with type 1 diabetes. Each CDR3 is given with its conserved first and last residue. The D gene is left open where the match is weak. Rows may omit the clone size; those that give it use once, few, many or a size class.

size	D	V	J	DNA	CDR3
NA	NA	TRBV4-1	TRBJ1-5	TGCGCCAGCAGCCTTGTAGGGGCCCTAAATCAGCCCCAGCATTTT	CASSLVGALNQPQHF
NA	TRBD2	TRBV7-9	TRBJ2-1	TGTGCCAGCAGCTTTAGCGGGAGCTCCTACAATGAGCAGTTCTTC	CASSFSGSSYNEQFF
few	NA	TRBV6-5	TRBJ1-1	TGTGCCAGCTCATTGGGGGGTTTGACCACTGAAGCTTTCTTT	CASSLGGLTTEAFF
NA	TRBD2	TRBV11-3	TRBJ2-2	TGTGCCAGCAGCCTACTAGCGGTCACCGGGGAGCTGTTTTTT	CASSLLAVTGELFF
NA	NA	TRBV5-1	TRBJ1-1	TGCGCCAGCAGCGTGAATCAGGGGACTGAAGCTTTCTTT	CASSVNQGTEAFF
few	NA	TRBV19	TRBJ1-1	TGTGCCAGTAGCCAGACAGTAGAAAACACTGAAGCTTTCTTT	CASSQTVENTEAFF
NA	NA	TRBV7-8	TRBJ1-2	TGTGCCAGCAGCACACTACAAGGACAGAAGAACTATGGCTACACCTTC	CASSTLQGQKNYGYTF
once	NA	TRBV18	TRBJ2-3	TGTGCCAGCTCCCGTAGCACAGATACGCAGTATTTT	CASSRSTDTQYF
NA	NA	TRBV7-9	TRBJ1-4	TGTGCCAGCAGCTTGAACAAAGCTAATGAAAAACTGTTTTTT	CASSLNKANEKLFF
NA	NA	TRBV4-1	TRBJ2-2	TGCGCCAGCAGCCAAGAAAGGCAGGGTGGGACCGGGGAGCTGTTTTTT	CASSQERQGGTGELFF
NA	NA	TRBV9	TRBJ2-3	TGTGCCAGCAGCGTAGGAAATCGGGACACAGATACGCAGTATTTT	CASSVGNRDTDTQYF
NA	TRBD1	TRBV7-9	TRBJ1-1	TGTGCCAGCAGCTTCTTACAGGGGACCCGAGCTTTCTTT	CASSFLQGTRAFF
few	NA	TRBV29-1	TRBJ1-2	TGCAGCGTTGTCAGGGCTAACTATGGCTACACCTTC	CSVVRANYGYTF
NA	NA	TRBV27	TRBJ1-5	TGTGCCAGCAGTTTATTCCCTACGGGAGGGGATCAGCCCCAGCATTTT	CASSLFPTGGDQPQHF
NA	NA	TRBV27	TRBJ2-6	TGTGCCAGCAGTTTCGGGTTCTCTGGGGCCAACGTCCTGACTTTC	CASSFGFSGANVLTF
NA	TRBD1	TRBV19	TRBJ2-1	TGTGCCAGTAATCGACAGGGGCCGACCTACAATGAGCAGTTCTTC	CASNRQGPTYNEQFF
NA	NA	TRBV10-3	TRBJ1-5	TGTGCCATCAGTGAGTCCGGGGGAAGCAATCAGCCCCAGCATTTT	CAISESGGSNQPQHF
NA	NA	TRBV6-1	TRBJ2-7	TGTGCCAGCAGTCCCGGGACACTCTACACCTACGAGCAGTACTTC	CASSPGTLYTYEQYF
NA	TRBD2	TRBV19	TRBJ2-1	TGTGCCAGTAGTATAGACCTAGCCGGGGGGGGCTCCTACAATGAGCAGTTCTTC	CASSIDLAGGGSYNEQFF
NA	TRBD1	TRBV7-2	TRBJ2-5	TGTGCCAGCAGCAAGGGACAGGCCCGGGAGACCCAGTACTTC	CASSKGQARETQYF
few	NA	TRBV7-2	TRBJ2-7	TGTGCCAGCAGCTTAGCGGGGGGAACCTACGAGCAGTACTTC	CASSLAGGTYEQYF
NA	NA	TRBV4-2	TRBJ2-3	TGTGCCAGCAGCCGCCAGACAGATACGCAGTATTTT	CASSRQTDTQYF
NA	NA	TRBV19	TRBJ1-1	TGTGCCAGTAAGCGGGGGGCAGAGAACACTGAAGCTTTCTTT	CASKRGAENTEAFF
few	NA	TRBV29-1	TRBJ2-7	TGCAGCGTTAACACAGGGTACGAGCAGTACTTC	CSVNTGYEQYF
NA	NA	TRBV7-9	TRBJ1-1	TGTGCCAGCAGCGCCACAGGGATAGGGAACACTGAAGCTTTCTTT	CASSATGIGNTEAFF
NA	NA	TRBV13	TRBJ1-3	TGTGCCAGCAGCTTTTCGGTGAACTCTGGAAACACCATATATTTT	CASSFSVNSGNTIYF
NA	TRBD2	TRBV9	TRBJ2-1	TGTGCCAGCAGCATAACCCCGGGGGACTATTACAATGAGCAGTTCTTC	CASSITPGDYYNEQFF
NA	TRBD1	TRBV6-1	TRBJ2-5	TGTGCCAGCATGGTGACAGGGTGGGGAGAGACCCAGTACTTC	CASMVTGWGETQYF
once	NA	TRBV30	TRBJ2-2	TGTGCCTGGAGTCAGGGTAATCGGGAGCTGTTTTTT	CAWSQGNRELFF
NA	TRBD1	TRBV4-1	TRBJ2-7	TGCGCCAGCAGCCGAGGACAGGACAGCTACGAGCAGTACTTC	CASSRGQDSYEQYF
once	TRBD1	TRBV6-1	TRBJ2-5	TGTGCCAGCACTCCCGGGACAGGGGAAGAGACCCAGTACTTC	CASTPGTGEETQYF
few	NA	TRBV5-1	TRBJ1-1	TGCGCCAGCAGACTAGGTCCGGCGAACACTGAAGCTTTCTTT	CASRLGPANTEAFF
few	NA	TRBV4-1	TRBJ2-7	TGCGCCAGCAGCCAAGGTGACAGAGCCTACGAGCAGTACTTC	CASSQGDRAYEQYF
NA	TRBD2	TRBV4-1	TRBJ2-2	TGCGCCAGCAGCCGAGAAGGGGGACTAGCGTCGAACACCGGGGAGCTGTTTTTT	CASSREGGLASNTGELFF
few	NA	TRBV7-9	TRBJ2-7	TGTGCCAGCAGCGACACTGGACAGCTCCGGCCTGGGCCCTACGAGCAGTACTTC	CASSDTGQLRPGPYEQYF
NA	NA	TRBV19	TRBJ2-2	TGTGCCAGTAGGACCGGACGGACTAACACCGGGGAGCTGTTTTTT	CASRTGRTNTGELFF
NA	TRBD1	TRBV5-1	TRBJ2-2	TGCGCCAGCAGCTTGGGACAGGGGGCCGTCGGGGAGCTGTTTTTT	CASSLGQGAVGELFF
few	TRBD1	TRBV10-1	TRBJ2-3	TGCGCCAGCAGTACCTGGACAGGGGGTGTAACAGATACGCAGTATTTT	CASSTWTGGVTDTQYF
NA	TRBD1	TRBV6-5	TRBJ2-7	TGTGCCAGCAGGGACAGGGCCTACGAGCAGTACTTC	CASRDRAYEQYF
medium-sized	NA	TRBV2	TRBJ1-3	TGTGCCAGCAGGGCTTGGGGAGGATCTGGAAACACCATATATTTT	CASRAWGGSGNTIYF
NA	NA	TRBV30	TRBJ2-3	TGTGCCTGGAGTCCCGGGTTCACAGATACGCAGTATTTT	CAWSPGFTDTQYF
once	TRBD1	TRBV18	TRBJ1-6	TGTGCCAGCTCGGGAAGACAGGGCGATTCACCCCTCCACTTT	CASSGRQGDSPLHF
NA	TRBD1	TRBV5-1	TRBJ1-2	TGCGCCAGCAGCCGGGCCGGACAGGGACTTTATGGCTACACCTTC	CASSRAGQGLYGYTF
once	TRBD2	TRBV7-9	TRBJ2-3	TGTGCCAGCAGCTACTCTAGCGGGTCAGCAGATACGCAGTATTTT	CASSYSSGSADTQYF
NA	TRBD1	TRBV29-1	TRBJ2-3	TGCAGCGTTTGCGACAGGGGGAGGACAGATACGCAGTATTTT	CSVCDRGRTDTQYF
once	NA	TRBV7-9	TRBJ1-5	TGTGCCAGCAGCTTTGGGGGCCAGCGGAATCAGCCCCAGCATTTT	CASSFGGQRNQPQHF